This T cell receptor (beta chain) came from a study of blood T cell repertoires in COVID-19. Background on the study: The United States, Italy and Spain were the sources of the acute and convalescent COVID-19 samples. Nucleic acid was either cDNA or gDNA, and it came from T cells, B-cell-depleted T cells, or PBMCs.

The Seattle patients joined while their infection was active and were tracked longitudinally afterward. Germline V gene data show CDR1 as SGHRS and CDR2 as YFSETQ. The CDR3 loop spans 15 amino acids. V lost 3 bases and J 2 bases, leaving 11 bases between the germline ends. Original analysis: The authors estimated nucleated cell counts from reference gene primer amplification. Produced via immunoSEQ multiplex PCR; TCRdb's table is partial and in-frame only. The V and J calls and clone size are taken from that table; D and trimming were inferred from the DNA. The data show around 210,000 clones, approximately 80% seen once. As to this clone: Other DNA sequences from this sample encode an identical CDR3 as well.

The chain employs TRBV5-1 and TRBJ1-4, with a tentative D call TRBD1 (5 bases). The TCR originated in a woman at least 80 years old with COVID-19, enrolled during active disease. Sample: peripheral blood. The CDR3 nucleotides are TGCGCCAGCAGCTCCGGTGGGGGGACTAATGAAAAACTGTTTTTT. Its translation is CASSSGGGTNEKLFF.